This T cell receptor (beta chain) was profiled in a study of OX40 agonist ivuxolimab in advanced cancers. Context from the whole study: Ivuxolimab, which targeted the costimulatory receptor OX40 (CD134), was an agonistic, fully human IgG2 monoclonal antibody. Intravenous ivuxolimab was administered to patients every 2 weeks at six dose levels: 0.01, 0.1, 0.3, 1.5, 3 and 10 mg/kg. Of the approximately 54 dose-escalation patients, hepatocellular carcinoma was present in approximately 20, melanoma in roughly 15, renal cell carcinoma in 9 and head and neck cancer in 9. The dose-escalation cohort was roughly 80% male with a mean age of around 62 years, ranging from roughly 23 to 85. Patients were allowed to have had prior anti-PD-1, anti-PD-L1 or anti-CTLA-4 therapy, and around two fifths of the dose-escalation patients had been treated with checkpoint inhibitors. Partial responses occurred in three dose-escalation patients: two with cutaneous melanoma and one with hepatocellular carcinoma. The purpose of peripheral TCRbeta sequencing was to test whether ivuxolimab changed TCR sequence diversity and led to clonal T-cell expansion. The monotherapy dose-escalation portion (N ≈ 52 patients) of the phase I ivuxolimab trial is reported in the paper. The full study reports these points: Low levels of normalized T-cell clonal expansion were also shown by some nonresponding patients. Which antigens the clonally expanded peripheral T cells were specific for was not determined. In the 0.1-3.0 mg/kg groups, partial responders had among the lowest normalized peripheral clonal expansion, particularly in CD8+ T cells. Clonal expansion of both CD4+ and CD8+ blood T cells was observed from baseline to week 6 at doses 0.1 to 3.0 mg/kg. After ivuxolimab, more expanded clones were found on average in CD8+ T cells than in CD4+ T cells.

Concerning this clone: Its antigen is still unknown. No much larger clone is present one base from it, and per-base qualities are unavailable.

For sequencing of the TCRbeta CDR3 region, genomic DNA was extracted from the sorted cells. The immunoSEQ Assay was used to sequence the TCRbeta CDR3 regions. The table was pulled from immuneACCESS by TCRdb, which kept in-frame rearrangements only. Such tables lose some clones; where checked, under half of the loss comes from unresolved V genes, and the rest has no known cause. The sample data list 5,000 to 6,500 clones, and less than 85% of these were observed just once. The ten largest account for about 60% of the sample. The trial excluded patients who had a history of autoimmune disease or who were on systemic immunosuppression. In every dose cohort, peripheral blood was drawn for TCR sequencing at baseline, cycle 4 day 1, and cycle 7 day 1. The samples were taken from a phase I, first-in-human, multicenter, open-label dose-escalation trial of ivuxolimab. The trial enrolled adults with locally advanced or metastatic head and neck squamous cell, hepatocellular, melanoma or renal cell carcinoma. CD4+ and CD8+ T cells were sorted separately from peripheral blood before TCR sequencing.

Taken from the germline V gene (reference sequence), the CDR1 and CDR2 loops are SGHKS and YYEKEE. The CDR3 holds 13 amino acids from the cysteine to the phenylalanine. Only the CDR3 DNA is retained, 39 bases long and in frame from the first base. V has 2 bases trimmed and J has 6 bases trimmed; junction bases matching no gene number 5. This sequence originates from an adult with an advanced solid tumor such as melanoma, head and neck, liver or kidney cancer. This sample comprised CD4+ or CD8+ T cells sorted from blood, obtained in a trial of the OX40 agonist ivuxolimab. The V and J genes are TRBV5-5 and TRBJ2-7; 7 bases in the junction line up with TRBD1. In nucleotide form, the sequence is TGTGCCAGCAGCTTTGACAGGGTGGGCGAGCAGTACTTC. Translated, it gives CASSFDRVGEQYF. With the portions outside the CDR3 filled from the reference TRBV5-5 and TRBJ2-7 genes, the complete variable region becomes DAGVTQSPTHLIKTRGQQVTLRCSPISGHKSVSWYQQVLGQGPQFIFQYYEKEERGRGNFPDRFSARQFPNYSSELNVNALLLGDSALYLCASSFDRVGEQYFGPGTRLTVT.